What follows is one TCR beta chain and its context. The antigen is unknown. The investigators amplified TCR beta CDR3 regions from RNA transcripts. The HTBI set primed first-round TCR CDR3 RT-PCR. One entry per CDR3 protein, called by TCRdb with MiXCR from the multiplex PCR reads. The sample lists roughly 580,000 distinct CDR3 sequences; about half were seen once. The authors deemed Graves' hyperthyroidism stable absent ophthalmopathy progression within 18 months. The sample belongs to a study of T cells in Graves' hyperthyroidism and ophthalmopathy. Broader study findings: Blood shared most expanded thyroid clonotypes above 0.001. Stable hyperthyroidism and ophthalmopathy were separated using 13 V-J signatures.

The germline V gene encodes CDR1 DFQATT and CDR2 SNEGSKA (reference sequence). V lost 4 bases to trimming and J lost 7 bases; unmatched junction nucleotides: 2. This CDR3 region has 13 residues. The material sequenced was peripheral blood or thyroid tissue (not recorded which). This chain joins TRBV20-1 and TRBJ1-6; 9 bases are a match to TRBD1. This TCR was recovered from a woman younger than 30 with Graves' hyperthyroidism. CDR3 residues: CSAKGTGNSPLHF. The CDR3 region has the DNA TGCAGTGCTAAGGGGACAGGGAATTCACCCCTCCACTTT.